One and the same sample provided the 15 T cell receptor beta chains below, sequenced in a study of T cell responses to AZD1222 COVID-19 vaccine. Only in-frame clones appear in the TCRdb table, and some are missing; sequencing was by immunoSEQ multiplex PCR. The sample holds roughly 150,000 clones, roughly 87% seen once. This sample comprised peripheral blood, obtained 28 days after the second AZD1222 dose. Source of these receptors: an adult who received the AZD1222 COVID-19 vaccine.

The chain combines TRBV9 with TRBJ1-2; the match to TRBD1 covers 10 bases. CDR1 and CDR2 (germline): SGDLS, YYNGEE. The CDR3 sequence is 16 residues long. The J segment lost 2 bases and the V segment lost 4 bases, leaving 8 bases of the junction unmatched. The CDR3 coding sequence is TGTGCCAGCAGCCGGGACAGGGGCCGCCTAAACTATGGCTACACCTTC. Its translation is CASSRDRGRLNYGYTF.

The rearrangement uses TRBV19 and TRBJ1-5, with D maybe TRBD1 (5 bases). Germline lookup yields CDR1 LNHDA and CDR2 SQIVND (reference sequence). The CDR3 extends over 16 amino acids. Trimming pared 7 bases from V and 5 bases from J, leaving 21 bases between. The DNA for the CDR3 is TGTGCCAGTACCACATGGGGGGGTAGGATCGATCAGCCCCAGCATTTT. Translated, it gives CASTTWGGRIDQPQHF.

This clone was seen a few times. The chain employs TRBV7-2 and TRBJ1-4, with D unclear. The germline V gene encodes CDR1 SGHTA and CDR2 FQGNSA. Between the trimmed V and J ends, which lost 0 bases and 8 bases, there was a span of 13 bases. The length of the CDR3 is 15 residues. The CDR3 sequence: CASSLAHSAVEKLFF. The CDR3 bases are TGTGCCAGCAGCTTAGCGCATTCGGCGGTGGAAAAACTGTTTTTT. Filled out from reference TRBV7-2 and TRBJ1-4, the complete variable domain reads GAGVSQSPSNKVTEKGKDVELRCDPISGHTALYWYRQSLGQGLEFLIYFQGNSAPDKSGLPSDRFSAERTGGSVSTLTIQRTQQEDSAVYLCASSLAHSAVEKLFFGSGTQLSVL.

The gene calls are TRBV20-1 and TRBJ2-7, with no clear D. The V end was cut by 3 bases, the J end by 1 base, with 10 bases between. CDR3 length: 13 residues. Germline V lookup: CDR1 DFQATT, CDR2 SNEGSKA (reference sequence). DNA for the CDR3: TGCAGTGCTAGTCTTCTGGGGTCCTACGAGCAGTACTTC. Amino acids: CSASLLGSYEQYF.

This rearrangement joins TRBV6-5 to TRBJ1-1; D is unclear. The V and J ends lost 2 bases and 11 bases respectively, with 9 bases between them. This CDR3 spans 11 amino acids. Germline-derived CDR1 and CDR2 are MNHEY and SVGAGI. CDR3 in amino acids: CASSYGRRAFF. The CDR3, as DNA: TGTGCCAGCAGTTACGGTAGAAGGGCTTTCTTT.

The gene calls are TRBV28 and TRBJ1-2; no reliable D call. Germline CDR1 and CDR2: MDHEN and SYDVKM. The CDR3 runs to 13 residues. V gave up 5 bases and J gave up 5 bases, with 12 bases separating them. The CDR3 DNA sequence: TGTGCCAGCAGTCCCCCGGCGACTTATGGCTACACCTTC. It encodes CASSPPATYGYTF.

The V and J genes are TRBV6-5 and TRBJ2-5, with 12 bases fitting TRBD2. Germline V gene data show CDR1 as MNHEY and CDR2 as SVGAGI. The CDR3 is 15 amino acids. The junction had 5 bases not matched to a gene; V was cut back by 7 bases and J by 2 bases. In nucleotides, the CDR3 is TGTGCCAGCAATTTACTAGCGGGGGGTCAAGAGACCCAGTACTTC. Translated: CASNLLAGGQETQYF.

J is TRBJ1-6 and V is TRBV27; the D gene is possibly TRBD1 (5 bases). The CDR3 spans 13 residues. Trimming took 1 base from V and 8 from J, leaving 6 bases between them. Germline CDR1 MNHEY, CDR2 SMNVEV (reference sequence). DNA for the CDR3: TGTGCCAGCAGTTTATTGGGGGATTCACCCCTCCACTTT. Translated, it gives CASSLLGDSPLHF.

The genes are TRBV19 and TRBJ1-2, with 8 bases matching TRBD1. The length of the CDR3 is 14 residues. J gave up 6 bases and V 3 bases, and 6 bases lay outside the gene matches. In germline, CDR1 is LNHDA, CDR2 SQIVND (reference sequence). The CDR3 DNA is TGTGCCAGTAGTATGGCCGGACAGGGTCATGGCTACACCTTC. It yields the protein CASSMAGQGHGYTF.

V is TRBV13 and J is TRBJ2-1; D ambiguous. The CDR3 totals 13 residues. Germline V CDR1 and CDR2: PRHDT, FYEKMQ (reference sequence). V lost 0 bases and J 7 bases, leaving 7 bases between the germline ends. CDR3 region: CASSLGGGNEQFF. The CDR3 DNA is TGTGCCAGCAGCTTAGGAGGTGGGAATGAGCAGTTCTTC.

V gene TRBV14 combines with J gene TRBJ2-1; D not resolved. The germline V and J ends were trimmed by 4 bases and 8 bases, with 12 bases remaining between them. The CDR3 contains 13 residues. In germline, CDR1 is SGHDN, CDR2 FVKESK. The CDR3 DNA follows: TGTGCCAGCAGCCGCAAGACAAGGGATGAGCAGTTCTTC. Amino acids: CASSRKTRDEQFF. The entire variable domain, with the rest obtained from reference TRBV14 and TRBJ2-1, is as follows: EAGVTQFPSHSVIEKGQTVTLRCDPISGHDNLYWYRRVMGKEIKFLLHFVKESKQDESGMPNNRFLAERTGGTYSTLKVQPAELEDSGVYFCASSRKTRDEQFFGPGTRLTVL.

This clone has just one count. The chain couples TRBV19 to TRBJ1-5, with TRBD1 identical over 8 bases. The V and J ends lost 5 bases and 2 bases, in that order; junction bases with no gene match: 2. Germline CDR1 and CDR2: LNHDA and SQIVND (reference sequence). The CDR3 loop spans 14 amino acids. DNA for the CDR3: TGTGCCAGTAGTCCGACAGGGGGCAATCAGCCCCAGCATTTT. Its protein is CASSPTGGNQPQHF.

On this clone itself: In the same sample, other DNA sequences code for this CDR3. The chain is built from TRBV18 and TRBJ1-1; D ambiguous. The V and J ends lost 0 bases and 4 bases respectively, with 9 bases between them. The CDR3 spans 14 residues. Germline values: CDR1 KGHSH, CDR2 LQKENI. In DNA form, the CDR3 reads TGTGCCAGCTCACCACCGAGACCAGGCACTGAAGCTTTCTTT. It yields the protein CASSPPRPGTEAFF.

The chain employs TRBV19 and TRBJ1-5; D remains ambiguous. CDR3 length equals 13 residues. V was pared by 5 bases and J by 3 bases, with 8 bases between. The V gene's germline CDR1 is LNHDA and CDR2 SQIVND (reference sequence). The CDR3 nucleotides read TGTGCCAGTAGTGGCGGTTTCAATCAGCCCCAGCATTTT. Translated, it gives CASSGGFNQPQHF.

This chain uses TRBV7-9 with TRBJ2-3; 7 nucleotides line up with TRBD2. Trimming at V came to 4 bases and at J to 5 bases, leaving 15 bases not matched to a gene. The germline CDR1 and CDR2 sequences are SEHNR and FQNEAQ (reference sequence). This CDR3 spans 17 amino acids. The CDR3, as DNA: TGTGCCAGCAGCTCACCCCCGCTCGGGCGGGGGAGAGATACGCAGTATTTT. Translation gives CASSSPPLGRGRDTQYF. The entire variable domain, with the rest obtained from reference TRBV7-9 and TRBJ2-3, is as follows: DTGVSQNPRHKITKRGQNVTFRCDPISEHNRLYWYRQTLGQGPEFLTYFQNEAQLEKSRLLSDRFSAERPKGSFSTLEIQRTEQGDSAMYLCASSSPPLGRGRDTQYFGPGTRLTVL.